This T cell receptor (beta chain) was observed in a study of blood T cells in healthy people across ages. About the research overall: Capture by template switching was about one barcoded beta molecule per two T cells.

V was pared by 4 bases and J by 1 base, with 1 base of the junction left unmatched. The CDR3 is 13 amino acids. The germline CDR1 and CDR2 sequences are DFQATT and SNEGSKA (reference sequence). Primers used in a second PCR of about 6 to 11 cycles were a sample-barcoded 5' primer and a J-beta primer mix. Each cDNA molecule, via a template-switch adaptor with 12 random nucleotides, was tagged. TCRdb independently ran MiXCR on the 5' RACE reads; one entry per CDR3 protein. Here the sample spans some 790,000 distinct CDR3 sequences, under 35% being singletons. Whole-study results and caveats: The long-lived group displayed more naive CD4+ cells, plus higher diversity, than the aged donors did.

The table lists this clonotype with many counts. Its antigen is still unknown. Sequencing was carried out using blood. This receptor was obtained from a woman older than 75 in good health. This rearrangement joins TRBV20-1 to TRBJ2-5; TRBD2 agrees at 9 bases. The CDR3 nucleotides are TGCAGTGCTACGCGGGGGGGCCAAGAGACCCAGTACTTC. It translates to CSATRGGQETQYF.